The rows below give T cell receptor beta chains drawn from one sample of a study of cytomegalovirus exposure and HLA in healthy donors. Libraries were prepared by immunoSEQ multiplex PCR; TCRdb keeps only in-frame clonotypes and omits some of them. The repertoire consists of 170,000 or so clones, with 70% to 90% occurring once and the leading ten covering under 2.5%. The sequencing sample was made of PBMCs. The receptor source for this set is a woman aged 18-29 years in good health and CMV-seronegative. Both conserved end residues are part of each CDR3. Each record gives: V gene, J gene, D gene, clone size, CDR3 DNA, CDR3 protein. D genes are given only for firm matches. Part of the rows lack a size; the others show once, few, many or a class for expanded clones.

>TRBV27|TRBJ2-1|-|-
TGTGCCAGCAGGGGAGCCAGCGCTGAGCAGTTCTTC
CASRGASAEQFF
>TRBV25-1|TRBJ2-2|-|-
TGTGCCAGCAGTGGAAATATGGGCGAAGATATCACCGGGGAGCTGTTTTTT
CASSGNMGEDITGELFF
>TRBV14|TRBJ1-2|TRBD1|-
TGTGCCAGCAGCCGAAAGACAGGGGACTATGGCTACACCTTC
CASSRKTGDYGYTF
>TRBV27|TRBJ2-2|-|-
TGTGCCAGCAGTTTAGAACAGGGGAACACCGGGGAGCTGTTTTTT
CASSLEQGNTGELFF
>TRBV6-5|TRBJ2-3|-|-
TGTGCCAGCAAAGCCTCGGTGGGAGCGCAGTATTTT
CASKASVGAQYF
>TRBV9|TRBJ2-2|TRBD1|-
TGTGCCAGCAGCGTAGAAGCTTGGGGACAGGGAAACACCGGGGAGCTGTTTTTT
CASSVEAWGQGNTGELFF
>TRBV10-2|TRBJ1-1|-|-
TGCGCCACCCGAATGGGACAACCTGTAGAAGCTTTCTTT
CATRMGQPVEAFF
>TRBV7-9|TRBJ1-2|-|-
TGTGCCAGCAGCTTATATGAGGGTATAGGCTACACCTTC
CASSLYEGIGYTF
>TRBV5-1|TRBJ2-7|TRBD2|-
TGCGCCAGCAGCTTGCGGGGACTAGCGGGGAGGTATAGCTCCTACGAGCAGTACTTC
CASSLRGLAGRYSSYEQYF
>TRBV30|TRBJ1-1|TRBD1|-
TGTGCCCGATCCGGGACAGGGGCTACTGAAGCTTTCTTT
CARSGTGATEAFF
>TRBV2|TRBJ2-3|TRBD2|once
TGTGCCAGCAGCGCGGGACTAGCGGGAGGGCCAGGTACGCAGTATTTT
CASSAGLAGGPGTQYF
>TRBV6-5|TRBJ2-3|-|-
TGTGCCAGCAGTTCTGCCCTTAGCGGACGCACAGATACGCAGTATTTT
CASSSALSGRTDTQYF
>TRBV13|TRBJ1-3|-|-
TGTGCCAGCAGCTCACCGGGGGACTCTGGAAACACCATATATTTT
CASSSPGDSGNTIYF
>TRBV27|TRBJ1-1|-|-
TGTGCCAGCAGTTTTATCCCTCGAGGTCTGAACACTGAAGCTTTCTTT
CASSFIPRGLNTEAFF
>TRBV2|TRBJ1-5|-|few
TGTGCCAGCAGTGTGGGCAGGGTCCAGCCCCAGCATTTT
CASSVGRVQPQHF
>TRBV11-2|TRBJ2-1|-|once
TGTGCCAGCAAATTGTTCTCAGGCGAGCAGTTCTTC
CASKLFSGEQFF
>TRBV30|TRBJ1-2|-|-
TGTGCCTGGATAGCCGGGGTTGGTGGCTACACCTTC
CAWIAGVGGYTF
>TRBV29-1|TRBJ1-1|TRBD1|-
TGCAGCGTACAACAGGGGGAGGGCACTGAAGCTTTCTTT
CSVQQGEGTEAFF
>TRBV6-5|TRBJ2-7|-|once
TGTGCCAGCAGTTACGATGCTACGAGCGAGCAGTACTTC
CASSYDATSEQYF
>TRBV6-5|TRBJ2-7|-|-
TGTGCCAGCAGTTACTATACGGGGGTCGGGAACGAGCAGTACTTC
CASSYYTGVGNEQYF
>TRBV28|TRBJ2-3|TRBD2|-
TGTGCCAGCAGCCTGGGCGGGAGTCCGAGAGATACGCAGTATTTT
CASSLGGSPRDTQYF
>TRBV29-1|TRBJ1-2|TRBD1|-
TGCAGCGTAGGGACAGGGGGCAACTATGGCTACACCTTC
CSVGTGGNYGYTF
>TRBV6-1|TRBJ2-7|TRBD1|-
TGTGCCAGCAGTGAATACCGATTCACAGGGGCGTCCTACGAGCAGTACTTC
CASSEYRFTGASYEQYF
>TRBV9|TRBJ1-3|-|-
TGTGCCAGCAGCTTGTTCGGTCTCTCTGGAAACACCATATATTTT
CASSLFGLSGNTIYF
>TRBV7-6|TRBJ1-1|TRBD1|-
TGTGCCAGCAGCTTCCTAATACGACAGGGTCCAGCTGAAGCTTTCTTT
CASSFLIRQGPAEAFF
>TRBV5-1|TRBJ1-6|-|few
TGCGCCAGCAGCTCGCGGCTCTTTTATAATTCACCCCTCCACTTT
CASSSRLFYNSPLHF
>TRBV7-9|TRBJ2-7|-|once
TGTGCCAGCAGCTTCGACGGGAGCGAGCAGTACTTC
CASSFDGSEQYF
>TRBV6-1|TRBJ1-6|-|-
TGTGCCAGCAGTGAAGCTACAGATAATTCACCCCTCCACTTT
CASSEATDNSPLHF
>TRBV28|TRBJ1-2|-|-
TGTGCCAGCAGTTTCAGAAAAACGTATGGCTACACCTTC
CASSFRKTYGYTF
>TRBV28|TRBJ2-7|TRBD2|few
TGTGCCAGCAGTAGAGGGAGGGGAACCTACGAGCAGTACTTC
CASSRGRGTYEQYF
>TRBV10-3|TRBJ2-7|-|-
TGTGCCATCAGTGAGTCGGATGGCGGGACCTACGAGCAGTACTTC
CAISESDGGTYEQYF
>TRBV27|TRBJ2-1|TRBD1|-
TGTGCCAGCAGTCCCCCGGGACAGGGGGCCTACAATGAGCAGTTCTTC
CASSPPGQGAYNEQFF
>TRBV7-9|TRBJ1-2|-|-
TGTGCCAGCAGCCCCCAGGGAAGCGAAGGCTACACCTTC
CASSPQGSEGYTF
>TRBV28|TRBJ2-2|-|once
TGTGCCAGCGAAAGACAGACGAACACCGGGGAGCTGTTTTTT
CASERQTNTGELFF
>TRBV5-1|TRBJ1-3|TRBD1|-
TGCGCCAGCAGCTTGGACAGGGGGGATACTGGAAACACCATATATTTT
CASSLDRGDTGNTIYF
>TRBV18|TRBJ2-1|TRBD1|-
TGTGCCAGCTCACCTTCGGACAGGGGGACCTACAATGAGCAGTTCTTC
CASSPSDRGTYNEQFF
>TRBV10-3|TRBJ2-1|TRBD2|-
TGTGCCATCAGTGAGTCCCGACTAGCCGAGGAGTTCTTC
CAISESRLAEEFF
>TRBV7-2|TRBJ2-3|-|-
TGTGCCAGCAGCCGGATAGCGGAAGATACGCAGTATTTT
CASSRIAEDTQYF
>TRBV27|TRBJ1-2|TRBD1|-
TGTGCCAGCAGAGACAGGGTGCGGTATGGCTACACCTTC
CASRDRVRYGYTF
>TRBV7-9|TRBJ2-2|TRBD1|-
TGTGCCAGCAGCTCAAGTAGAGGGGACAGCGCGAACACCGGGGAGCTGTTTTTT
CASSSSRGDSANTGELFF
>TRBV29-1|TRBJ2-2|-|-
TGCAGCGTTGAAGGGACTAAGACTGGGGAGCTGTTTTTT
CSVEGTKTGELFF
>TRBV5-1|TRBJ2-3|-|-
TGCGCCAGCAGCCCCCCTGGGGGCGGCGGAACAGATACGCAGTATTTT
CASSPPGGGGTDTQYF
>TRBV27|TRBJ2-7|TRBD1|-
TGTGCCAGCAGTCCCTCTCTGGGGCAGGGGGCCTACGAGCAGTACTTC
CASSPSLGQGAYEQYF